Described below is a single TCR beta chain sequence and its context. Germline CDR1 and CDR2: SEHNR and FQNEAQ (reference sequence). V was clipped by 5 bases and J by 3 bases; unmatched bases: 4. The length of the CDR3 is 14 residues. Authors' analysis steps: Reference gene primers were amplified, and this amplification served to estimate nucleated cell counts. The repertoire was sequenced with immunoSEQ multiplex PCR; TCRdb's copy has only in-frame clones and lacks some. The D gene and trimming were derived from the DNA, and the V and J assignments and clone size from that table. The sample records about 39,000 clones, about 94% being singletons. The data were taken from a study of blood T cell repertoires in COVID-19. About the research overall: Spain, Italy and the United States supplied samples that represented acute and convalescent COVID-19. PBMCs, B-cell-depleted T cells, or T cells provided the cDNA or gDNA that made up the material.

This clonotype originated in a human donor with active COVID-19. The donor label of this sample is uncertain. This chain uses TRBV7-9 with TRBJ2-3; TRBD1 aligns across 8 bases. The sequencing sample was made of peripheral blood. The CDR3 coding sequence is TGTGCCAGCAGCCTTACAGGGGGAACAGATACGCAGTATTTT. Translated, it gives CASSLTGGTDTQYF.